The rows below give T cell receptor beta chains drawn from one sample of a study of tumor-infiltrating lymphocytes in primary liver carcinoma. TCRdb reprocessed the multiplex PCR reads with MiXCR, giving one entry per CDR3 protein. Seen here are roughly 100,000 distinct CDR3 sequences, about two thirds observed once, and the top ten hold about 12%. Sample: liver tumor tissue from sampling region 2. All receptors derive from a woman aged 55-70 years with primary liver carcinoma and hepatitis B virus infection. Each CDR3 is given with its conserved first and last residue. D genes are given only for firm matches. Only some rows state a clone size, as once, few, many or a class for expanded clones.

CDR3	DNA	V	D	size	J
CARRRDRNTGELFF	TGTGCCAGGAGACGTGACAGGAACACTGGGGAGCTGTTTTTT	TRBV6-1	.	.	TRBJ2-2
CTSSLAGFPYEQYF	TGCACCAGCAGTTTGGCGGGGTTCCCCTACGAGCAGTACTTC	TRBV5-1	.	.	TRBJ2-7
CASSKPGQDCTEAFF	TGTGCCAGCAGCAAACCCGGACAGGACTGCACTGAAGCTTTCTTT	TRBV21-1	.	.	TRBJ1-1
CSAREDTNTGELFF	TGCAGTGCTAGAGAAGACACGAACACAGGGGAGCTGTTTTTT	TRBV20-1	.	.	TRBJ2-2
CASNTGTGVGEQYF	TGTGCCAGCAATACAGGGACAGGGGTCGGCGAGCAGTACTTC	TRBV6-1	TRBD1	many	TRBJ2-7
CASRDQGAGPNVPTF	TGTGCTAGCAGGGACCAGGGCGCTGGGCCCAACGTCCCGACTTTC	TRBV11-2	.	.	TRBJ2-6
CASRRYINTEAFF	TGTGCCAGCAGAAGGTACATCAACACTGAAGCTTTCTTT	TRBV6-5	.	.	TRBJ1-1
CASSPIRAQETQYF	TGCGCCAGCAGCCCTATAAGGGCCCAAGAGACCCAGTACTTC	TRBV4-1	.	many	TRBJ2-5
CSARRAGVLHEQYF	TGCAGTGCCCGTCGGGCCGGAGTACTCCACGAGCAGTACTTC	TRBV20-1	.	.	TRBJ2-7
CVIRETRVNEQFF	TGTGTCATCAGGGAGACAAGGGTCAATGAGCAGTTCTTC	TRBV10-3	.	.	TRBJ2-1
CVSSTGGSTGELFF	TGTGTCAGCAGCACAGGGGGTAGCACCGGTGAGCTGTTTTTT	TRBV6-1	TRBD1	.	TRBJ2-2
CVSSTGGIIYGCTF	.	TRBV11-2	.	.	TRBJ1-2
CASSLSLAGTWELFF	TGCGCCAGCAGCTTGTCCCTAGCGGGCACCTGGGAGCTGTTTTTT	TRBV5-1	TRBD2	.	TRBJ2-2
CASSLLPGGGANVLTF	TGCGCCAGCAGCTTGCTTCCCGGGGGTGGGGCCAACGTCCTGACTTTC	TRBV5-1	.	few	TRBJ2-6
CSARGPPSSGRSYEQYF	TGCAGTGCTAGGGGGCCTCCTTCTAGCGGGCGTTCCTACGAGCAGTACTTC	TRBV20-1	TRBD2	.	TRBJ2-7
CASILTGVNAQDF	TGTGCCAGCATTTTGACGGGGGTAAATGCGCAGGATTTT	TRBV6-6	.	few	TRBJ2-3
CASQGVTEAFF	TGTGCCAGTCAAGGGGTCACTGAAGCTTTCTTT	TRBV6-1	.	many	TRBJ1-1
CASSWGTLNPGANVLTF	TGTGCCAGCAGTTGGGGGACATTGAACCCTGGGGCCAACGTCCTGACTTTC	TRBV28	.	few	TRBJ2-6
CATACSLHYEQYF	TGTGCCACCGCGTGTTCCCTCCACTACGAGCAGTACTTC	TRBV28	.	once	TRBJ2-7
CASREETQYF	TGTGCCAGCAGGGAAGAGACCCAGTACTTC	TRBV6-1	.	many	TRBJ2-5
CSVMYSGTLNTEAFF	TGCAGCGTTATGTATTCCGGGACATTAAACACTGAAGCTTTCTTT	TRBV29-1	.	many	TRBJ1-1
CASSLRGTTSGRPYEQYF	TGTGCCAGCAGCTTAAGGGGGACGACTAGCGGGAGACCCTACGAGCAGTACTTC	TRBV11-1	TRBD2	medium-sized	TRBJ2-7
CASSDWTSGGGGEQFF	TGTGCCAGCAGTGATTGGACTAGCGGGGGCGGGGGTGAGCAGTTCTTC	TRBV2	TRBD2	many	TRBJ2-1
CSVEGTSGRAVSEQFF	TGCAGCGTTGAGGGGACTAGCGGGAGGGCCGTTAGTGAGCAGTTCTTC	TRBV29-1	TRBD2	many	TRBJ2-1
CTSSLESEGTQYF	TGCACCAGCAGCTTGGAGTCCGAAGGTACGCAGTATTTT	TRBV5-1	.	.	TRBJ2-3
CASSPSGRHYNEQFF	TGTGCCAGTAGTCCTAGTGGGAGGCATTACAATGAGCAGTTCTTC	TRBV28	.	.	TRBJ2-1
CASSYMNSYEQYF	TGTGCCAGCAGTTACATGAACTCCTACGAGCAGTACTTC	TRBV6-6	.	many	TRBJ2-7
CTSSPGTGDNYEQYF	TGTACCAGCAGCCCCGGGACAGGGGACAACTACGAGCAGTATTTC	TRBV11-3	TRBD1	.	TRBJ2-7
CSSAGTGGTEAFF	TGCAGCTCCGCCGGGACGGGAGGGACTGAAGCTTTCTTT	TRBV29-1	.	.	TRBJ1-1
CATGLYEQYF	TGTGCCACGGGGCTTTACGAGCAGTACTTC	TRBV6-5	.	.	TRBJ2-7
CASNLYGGEQFF	TGTGCCAGCAACTTATACGGGGGCGAGCAGTTCTTC	TRBV7-9	.	.	TRBJ2-1
CSVGISQETQYF	TGCAGCGTTGGTATCAGTCAAGAGACCCAGTACTTC	TRBV29-1	.	.	TRBJ2-5
CAISGMTVGTGELFF	TGTGCCATCAGTGGAATGACAGTTGGCACCGGGGAGCTGTTTTTT	TRBV10-3	.	.	TRBJ2-2